The 16 T cell receptor beta chains listed next were all sequenced from one sample in a study of monozygotic twins with inflammatory bowel disease. For each CDR3 protein, TCRdb gives one entry from its re-call of the 5' RACE reads, without DNA. The sample data list more than 300,000 distinct CDR3 sequences. What was sequenced was blood. The receptors stem from a human donor with ulcerative colitis or Crohn's disease, or a healthy co-twin of an affected twin (not recorded which).

The rearrangement uses TRBV11-2 and TRBJ2-7; the D call from TCRdb, TRBD1, cannot be confirmed without DNA. The CDR3 is made up of 15 amino acids. Looked up from germline, CDR1 is SGHAT and CDR2 is FQNNGV. This CDR3 is CASSVGTGGSYEQYF.

The V and J genes are TRBV6-2 or TRBV6-3 and TRBJ1-5; the TCRdb D gene call, TRBD1, has no DNA to confirm it. The CDR3 is 16 residues long. The germline V gene has CDR1 MNHEY and CDR2 SVGEGT. This CDR3 reads CASSQAGTGYSQPQHF.

This chain joins TRBV20-1 and TRBJ2-3; TCRdb picks TRBD1, but there is no DNA to check that call. Germline lookup yields CDR1 DFQATT and CDR2 SNEGSKA (reference sequence). The CDR3 length is 14 residues. CDR3 amino acids: CSASGGTRTDTQYF.

The chain has TRBV20-1 and TRBJ1-2. Germline-derived CDR1 and CDR2 are DFQATT and SNEGSKA (reference sequence). CDR3 length: 12 residues. The CDR3: CSANGWDYGYTF.

This chain joins TRBV20-1 and TRBJ1-5; as DNA is missing, the TRBD1 call by TCRdb cannot be tested. Germline V lookup: CDR1 DFQATT, CDR2 SNEGSKA (reference sequence). This CDR3 spans 14 amino acids. The CDR3 is CSALAGQVSQPQHF.

V usage is TRBV4-2 and J usage is TRBJ2-4; TCRdb proposes TRBD1, but this gene call is untestable without DNA. In germline, CDR1 is LGHNA, CDR2 YNFKEQ. There are 12 residues in the CDR3. The CDR3 spells CASGGAKNIQYF.

This chain uses TRBV7-6 with TRBJ1-1; the TRBD1 assignment by TCRdb is unverifiable without DNA. The length of the CDR3 is 14 residues. Germline CDR1 SGHVS, CDR2 FNYEAQ. Here the CDR3 reads CASSPSTANTEAFF.

CDR3 region: CASTLVAGTQYF. This chain joins TRBV12-3 or TRBV12-4 and TRBJ2-5; TCRdb designates TRBD2, a call that cannot be tested without DNA. CDR3 length: 12 amino acids.

This chain links TRBV7-9 with TRBJ2-3; as DNA is missing, the TRBD2 call by TCRdb cannot be tested. This CDR3 has 17 amino acids. From germline, CDR1 is SEHNR and CDR2 FQNEAQ (reference sequence). CDR3 in amino acids: CASSFFPQTSGSDTQYF.

The chain is built from TRBV7-9 and TRBJ2-1. This CDR3 contains 12 residues. Germline CDR1 is SEHNR and CDR2 is FQNEAQ (reference sequence). CDR3 in amino acids: CASSSGYNEQFF.

The V gene is TRBV7-9, the J gene TRBJ1-1; as DNA is missing, the TRBD1 call by TCRdb cannot be tested. In germline, CDR1 is SEHNR, CDR2 FQNEAQ (reference sequence). The CDR3 sequence is 15 residues long. The CDR3 is CAILGASGTGSEAFF.

The J gene is TRBJ2-1, the V gene TRBV12-3 or TRBV12-4. This CDR3 is 11 amino acids long. CDR3 residues: CASSSTNEQFF.

This sequence joins TRBV5-1 and TRBJ1-1; TCRdb names TRBD1, which stays unverified in the absence of DNA. The CDR3 loop spans 14 amino acids. Germline values: CDR1 SGHRS, CDR2 YFSETQ. The CDR3 sequence is CASSATGFFTEAFF.

The rearrangement links TRBV5-1 to TRBJ2-5; absent DNA, TCRdb's TRBD2 call cannot be checked. This CDR3 is 16 amino acids long. CDR1 is SGHRS and CDR2 is YFSETQ in the germline V gene. This CDR3 reads CASSPTPLAGQETQYF.

The chain is built from TRBV29-1 and TRBJ2-7; as DNA is missing, the TRBD1 call by TCRdb cannot be tested. CDR1 is SQVTM and CDR2 is ANQGSEA in the germline V gene. The CDR3 totals 13 residues. CDR3 sequence: CSVEDRGASEQYF.

The V call is TRBV6-5, the J call TRBJ2-3; TCRdb gives TRBD1 as the D gene, but with no DNA this cannot be confirmed. The CDR3 loop spans 17 amino acids. CDR1 and CDR2 from the germline V gene are MNHEY and SVGAGI. CDR3 loop: CASSLTSGGVSTDTQYF.